The 13 T cell receptor beta chains given below trace back to one sample, sequenced in a study of blood T cell repertoires in COVID-19. Libraries were prepared by immunoSEQ multiplex PCR; TCRdb keeps only in-frame clonotypes and omits some of them. The sample contains just under 30,000 clones, roughly 90% of which appear only once. The sequenced sample consisted of peripheral blood. The receptors were sampled from a human donor with active COVID-19. The donor label of this sample is uncertain.

The V gene is TRBV21-1, the J gene TRBJ2-5; TRBD2, the table's D call, lacks a check against the DNA. TRBV21-1 is a recognized pseudogene. The CDR3 extends over 16 amino acids. The CDR3 protein is CASSRPTGTGGETQYF. In DNA form, the CDR3 reads TGTGCCAGCAGCAGACCTACAGGGACGGGAGGAGAGACCCAGTACTTC.

The genes are TRBV6-5 and TRBJ2-2, with 7 bases fitting TRBD1. In germline, CDR1 is MNHEY, CDR2 SVGAGI. The CDR3 has 13 amino acids. V lost 4 bases to trimming and J lost 7 bases; unmatched junction nucleotides: 3. CDR3 nucleotide sequence: TGTGCCAGCAGTTTCGGGACAGTCGGGGAGCTGTTTTTT. This encodes CASSFGTVGELFF.

This rearrangement joins TRBV10-1 to TRBJ2-1, with a weak D call TRBD1 (6 bases). CDR1 and CDR2 from the germline V gene are WNHNN and SYGVQD (reference sequence). Trimming removed 0 bases from V and 9 bases from J, with 12 bases in between. CDR3 length: 14 residues. The CDR3 loop reads CASSESQGLSEQFF. For the CDR3, the DNA is TGCGCCAGCAGTGAGTCCCAGGGGTTAAGTGAGCAGTTCTTC.

The rearrangement uses TRBV11-2 and TRBJ2-7; a weak D match, TRBD1 (6 bases). From germline, CDR1 is SGHAT and CDR2 FQNNGV. The CDR3 is made up of 15 amino acids. Trimming shortened V by 1 base and J by 4 bases, and 14 bases separated the two germline ends. CDR3 nucleotides: TGTGCCAGCAGCTTAGTCCCAGGGGCGCCGTACGAGCAGTACTTC. Translated, it gives CASSLVPGAPYEQYF.

V is TRBV11-1 and J is TRBJ2-1; D perhaps matches TRBD2 (6 bases). Trimming took 3 bases from V and 3 from J, leaving 12 bases between them. This CDR3 contains 15 residues. The germline V gene has CDR1 SGHAT and CDR2 FQDESV (reference sequence). CDR3 sequence (DNA): TGTGCCAGCAGCTTCCGGCGGGATGGCTACAATGAGCAGTTCTTC. This codes for CASSFRRDGYNEQFF.

The V and J genes are TRBV10-3 and TRBJ2-1; 7 bases are a match to TRBD1. There are 11 residues in the CDR3. Germline assignment: CDR1 ENHRY and CDR2 SYGVKD. Losses at the gene ends were 11 bases for V and 14 bases for J; bases not matched to a gene: 12. The CDR3 is CASKGDREEFF. CDR3 DNA sequence: TGTGCCTCCAAAGGGGACAGAGAAGAGTTCTTC.

V gene TRBV12-5 combines with J gene TRBJ1-2; the D gene is possibly TRBD1 (6 bases). The V end was cut by 1 base, the J end by 6 bases, with 12 bases between. The CDR3 covers 14 residues. Germline V gene lookup returns CDR1 LGHNT and CDR2 FRNRAP. CDR3 sequence: CASGLDQGFDGYTF. The CDR3 DNA reads TGTGCTAGTGGTTTGGATCAGGGGTTCGATGGCTACACCTTC.

The CDR3 DNA is TGTGCCAGTACTAACCGGCTCCGGACAGGGATCTACAATGAGCAGTTCTTC. Encoded protein: CASTNRLRTGIYNEQFF. The rearrangement joins TRBV19 to TRBJ2-1, with 8 nucleotides matching TRBD1. Germline lookup yields CDR1 LNHDA and CDR2 SQIVND (reference sequence). CDR3 size: 17 residues. V dropped 7 bases and J dropped 3; count of bases not matched to a gene: 14.

The gene calls are TRBV18 and TRBJ1-3; a possible D gene is TRBD1 (6 bases). The germline CDR1 and CDR2 sequences are KGHSH and LQKENI. V lost 1 base and J lost 4, with 11 bases in between. The CDR3 covers 15 residues. CDR3 in DNA: TGTGCCAGCTCACCACGGGACATTTACGGAAACACCATATATTTT. Translated, it gives CASSPRDIYGNTIYF.

The V call is TRBV15, the J call TRBJ2-6; 7 nucleotides match TRBD1. The CDR3 spans 16 residues. Germline CDR1 and CDR2: LNHNV and YYDKDF (reference sequence). Losses at the gene ends were 0 bases for V and 2 bases for J; bases not matched to a gene: 1. In DNA, the CDR3 is TGTGCCACCAGCAGAGATGACAGGGCTGGGGCCAACGTCCTGACTTTC. It encodes CATSRDDRAGANVLTF.

V usage is TRBV11-1 and J usage is TRBJ1-1; a possible D gene is TRBD1 (6 bases). V was pared by 5 bases and J by 11 bases, with 18 bases between. CDR3 length: 13 amino acids. The germline CDR1 and CDR2 sequences are SGHAT and FQDESV (reference sequence). Written as DNA, the CDR3 is TGTGCCAGCAGCCTTGGACAGTTCGGAGAGGCTTTCTTT. As protein: CASSLGQFGEAFF.

The CDR3 region has the DNA TGTGCCAGCAGTATAGGACGGGGTCGAGATACGCAGTATTTT. Translating it yields CASSIGRGRDTQYF. V usage is TRBV27 and J usage is TRBJ2-3, with a possible D match to TRBD2 (5 bases). Germline V gene lookup returns CDR1 MNHEY and CDR2 SMNVEV (reference sequence). CDR3 length: 14 residues. V was pared by 5 bases and J by 5 bases, with 14 bases between.

This chain links TRBV19 with TRBJ2-7, with D perhaps TRBD2 (7 bases). Germline-derived CDR1 and CDR2 are LNHDA and SQIVND (reference sequence). V was cut by 3 bases and J by 3 bases, with 21 bases left in between. The CDR3 is 17 amino acids. The CDR3 loop reads CASSISQRRGHYYEQYF. The CDR3 coding sequence is TGTGCCAGTAGTATCTCACAGCGGCGGGGGCACTACTACGAGCAGTACTTC.